This T cell receptor (beta chain) appears in the sequencing data of a study of blood T cell repertoires in COVID-19. CDR3 length: 15 residues. V shed 5 bases and J shed 5 bases, with 15 bases lying between them. Per germline, CDR1 MDHEN and CDR2 SYDVKM. Enrolled during active infection, Seattle patients were then followed longitudinally. As handled by the study authors: Amplifying reference gene primers gave estimates of nucleated cell counts. Sequenced by immunoSEQ multiplex PCR; TCRdb stores in-frame clones only, minus some. That table gives V, J and clone size, and the DNA gave D and trimming. The data contain more than 200,000 clones, about 88% of them singletons.

The sequence was collected from a woman aged 45-60 years with COVID-19, enrolled during active disease. The sequenced sample was peripheral blood. J is TRBJ1-4 and V is TRBV28, with a tentative D call TRBD1 (5 bases). CDR3 sequence: CASSGPGNLNEKLFF. CDR3 nucleotide sequence: TGTGCCAGCAGTGGACCAGGGAACCTAAATGAAAAACTGTTTTTT.